This T cell receptor (beta chain) was captured by sequencing in a study of blood T cells in healthy people across ages. Worth noting for this clonotype: As yet, its antigen is unknown.

Primed by a sample-barcoded 5' primer and a J-beta primer mix, a second PCR proceeded for roughly 6 to 12 cycles. MiXCR, run by TCRdb on the 5' RACE reads, gives a single entry per CDR3 protein. The data hold about 500,000 distinct CDR3 sequences, with less than 25% observed a single time. Points from the study as a whole: CMV status of donors was not determined, possibly confounding expanded clonotype changes. It was not possible, with unsorted PBMCs, to conclusively compare naive and antigen-experienced cells.

Germline V gives CDR1 SGHRS, CDR2 YFSETQ. Trimming at V came to 3 bases and at J to 2 bases, leaving 8 bases not matched to a gene. CDR3 length: 17 residues. The same sample was also studied in work on T cells of mothers and their children. From that study: Overlap measured in related mother-child pairs was slightly, non-significantly higher than in unrelated pairs.

The sequenced sample consisted of blood. This clonotype originated in a boy aged 5-17 years in good health. The chain is built from TRBV5-1 and TRBJ2-1; TRBD2 agrees at 10 bases. The CDR3 DNA sequence: TGCGCCAGCAGCTCGAATGAGCGGGAGGGCCCCTACAATGAGCAGTTCTTC. Its protein is CASSSNEREGPYNEQFF. Supplemented by reference TRBV5-1 and TRBJ2-1, the full variable domain reads KAGVTQTPRYLIKTRGQQVTLSCSPISGHRSVSWYQQTPGQGLQFLFEYFSETQRNKGNFPGRFSGRQFSNSRSEMNVSTLELGDSALYLCASSSNEREGPYNEQFFGPGTRLTVL.